This TCR beta chain was recovered during a study of blood T cell repertoires in COVID-19. Whole-study context: T cells, B-cell-depleted T cells, or PBMCs supplied cDNA or gDNA.

Under the authors' procedure: Using reference gene primer amplification, nucleated cell counts were estimated. Clones were sequenced by immunoSEQ multiplex PCR, and TCRdb holds only the in-frame ones, with some missing. D and trimming were read from the DNA, whereas the V and J calls and clone size are those reported in that table. The data hold roughly 200,000 clones, with about 90% observed a single time. Material: peripheral blood. This TCR was recovered from a man in his fifties with acute or convalescent COVID-19.

CDR3 coding DNA: TGTGCCAGCAGCCCTAGCAGCGGGAGAATCGGGGAGCTGTTTTTT. Translation: CASSPSSGRIGELFF. V gene TRBV9 combines with J gene TRBJ2-2; 8 nucleotides line up with TRBD2. With V trimmed by 4 bases and J by 7 bases, 9 bases remained unmatched. Germline V gene data show CDR1 as SGDLS and CDR2 as YYNGEE. CDR3 length: 15 residues.